The 5 T cell receptor beta chains reported below all come from one sample, sequenced in a study of metastatic and nonmetastatic thyroid tumors. MiXCR was used by TCRdb to re-call the PCR reads. The table includes about 40,000 clones, roughly 14% detected once. All patients were treatment-naive before thyroid surgery. Material for sequencing was blood. The source of these receptors is a female donor with papillary thyroid cancer or a benign thyroid nodule (not recorded which). Some clones in this sample may be carry-over from other donors' samples.

Ten or more counts support this clone. The chain recombines TRBV20-1 with TRBJ2-7; no clear D. This CDR3 has 14 residues. Trimming removed 0 bases at V and 2 bases at J, with 11 bases between. Germline-derived CDR1 and CDR2 are DFQATT and SNEGSKA (reference sequence). In DNA, the CDR3 is TGCAGTGCTAGAGAGTCACTCCCGCCCTACGAGCAGTACTTC. Translated: CSARESLPPYEQYF.

About this clone: This could be a read error, since a much larger clone is one nucleotide away. The chain employs TRBV3-1 and TRBJ1-1, with D tentatively TRBD1 (6 bases). The CDR3 has 15 amino acids. Looked up from germline, CDR1 is LGHDT and CDR2 is YNNKEL (reference sequence). The ends were cut back, 7 bases at V and 4 bases at J, with 19 bases in the middle. For the CDR3, the DNA is TGTGCCAGCACCTTCGTGGGGGGGGCACTCACTGAAGCTTTCTTT. It codes for CASTFVGGALTEAFF.

This clone showed up just a few times. This CDR3 is CASRPFVGLGANVLTF. For the CDR3, the DNA is TGTGCCAGCAGACCCTTTGTAGGGCTTGGGGCCAACGTCCTGACTTTC. The rearrangement joins TRBV6-1 to TRBJ2-6; D unresolved. This CDR3 has 16 residues. Germline lookup yields CDR1 MNHNS and CDR2 SASEGT. The V gene lost 6 bases and the J gene lost 3 bases, with 15 bases spanning the gap.

This clone is judged medium-sized. V is TRBV6-5 and J is TRBJ2-6; 11 positions match TRBD2. Per germline, CDR1 MNHEY and CDR2 SVGAGI. The CDR3 is 17 residues long. Germline trimming cut 2 bases from V and 0 bases from J; bases unmatched to any gene: 0. Written as DNA, the CDR3 is TGTGCCAGCAGTTACGGGACTAGCGGCTCTGGGGCCAACGTCCTGACTTTC. Translating gives CASSYGTSGSGANVLTF.

The V call is TRBV20-1, the J call TRBJ2-7; 9 bases fit TRBD1. This CDR3 spans 13 amino acids. Germline V gene lookup returns CDR1 DFQATT and CDR2 SNEGSKA (reference sequence). V lost 6 bases, J lost 0 bases, and 3 bases stayed unmatched. The CDR3 spells CSASQGASYEQYF. CDR3 nucleotides: TGCAGTGCCTCACAGGGGGCCTCCTACGAGCAGTACTTC.